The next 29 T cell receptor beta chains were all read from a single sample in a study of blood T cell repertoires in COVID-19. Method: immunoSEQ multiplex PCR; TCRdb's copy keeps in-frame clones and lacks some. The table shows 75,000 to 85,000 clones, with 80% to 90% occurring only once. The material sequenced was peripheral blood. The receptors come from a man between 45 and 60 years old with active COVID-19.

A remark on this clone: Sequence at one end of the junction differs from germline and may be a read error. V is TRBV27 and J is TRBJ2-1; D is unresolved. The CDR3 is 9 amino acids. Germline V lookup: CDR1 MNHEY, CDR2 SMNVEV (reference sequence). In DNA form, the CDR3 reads TGCCCCGGAGACAATGAGCAGTTCTTC. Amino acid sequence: CPGDNEQFF.

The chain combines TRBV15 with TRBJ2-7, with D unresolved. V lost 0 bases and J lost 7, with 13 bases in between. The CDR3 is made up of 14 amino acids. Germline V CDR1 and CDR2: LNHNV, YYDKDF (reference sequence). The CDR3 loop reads CATSRDSIQSEQYF. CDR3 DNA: TGTGCCACCAGCAGAGATTCCATCCAGTCGGAGCAGTACTTC.

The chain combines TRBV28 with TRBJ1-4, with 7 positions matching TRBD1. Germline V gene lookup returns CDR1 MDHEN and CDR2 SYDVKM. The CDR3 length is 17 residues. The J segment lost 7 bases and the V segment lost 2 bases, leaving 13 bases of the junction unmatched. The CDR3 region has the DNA TGTGCCAGCAGTTTAGGGAGACAGGGATGGTTTAGTGAAAAACTGTTTTTT. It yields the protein CASSLGRQGWFSEKLFF.

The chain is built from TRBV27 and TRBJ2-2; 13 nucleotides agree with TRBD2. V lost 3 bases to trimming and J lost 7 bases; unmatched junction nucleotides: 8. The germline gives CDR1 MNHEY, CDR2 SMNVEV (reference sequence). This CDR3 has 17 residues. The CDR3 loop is CASSFGLAGVLNGELFF. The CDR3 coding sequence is TGTGCCAGCAGTTTCGGACTAGCGGGAGTCTTGAACGGGGAGCTGTTTTTT.

In DNA, the CDR3 is TGTGCCAGCTGGGCCAGGGGGCTTGAGAATGAGCAGTTCTTC. The encoded protein is CASWARGLENEQFF. The chain employs TRBV7-2 and TRBJ2-1; the match to TRBD1 covers 8 bases. The CDR3 has 14 residues. Trimming took 8 bases from V and 7 from J; bases not matched to a gene: 10. CDR1 SGHTA and CDR2 FQGNSA come from the germline V gene. The complete variable domain, with remaining parts taken from reference TRBV7-2 and TRBJ2-1, reads GAGVSQSPSNKVTEKGKDVELRCDPISGHTALYWYRQSLGQGLEFLIYFQGNSAPDKSGLPSDRFSAERTGGSVSTLTIQRTQQEDSAVYLCASWARGLENEQFFGPGTRLTVL.

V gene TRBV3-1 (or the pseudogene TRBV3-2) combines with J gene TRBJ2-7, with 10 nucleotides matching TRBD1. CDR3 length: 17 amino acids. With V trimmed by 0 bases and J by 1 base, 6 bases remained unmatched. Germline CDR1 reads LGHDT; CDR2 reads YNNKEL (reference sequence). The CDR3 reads CASSQDWGQGHSYEQYF. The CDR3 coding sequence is TGTGCCAGCAGCCAAGATTGGGGACAGGGGCATTCCTACGAGCAGTACTTC.

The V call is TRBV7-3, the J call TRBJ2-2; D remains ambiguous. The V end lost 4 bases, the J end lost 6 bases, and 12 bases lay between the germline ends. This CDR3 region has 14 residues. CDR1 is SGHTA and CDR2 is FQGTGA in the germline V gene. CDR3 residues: CASSSLPVAGELFF. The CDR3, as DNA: TGTGCCAGCAGCTCACTCCCGGTAGCCGGGGAGCTGTTTTTT.

In DNA form, the CDR3 reads TGTGCCAGCAGTTTGCCCACACAATTAACAGATACGCAGTATTTT. Translated, it gives CASSLPTQLTDTQYF. This sequence joins TRBV28 and TRBJ2-3; D remains ambiguous. V lost 3 bases, J lost 3 bases, and 13 bases lay in between. Looked up from germline, CDR1 is MDHEN and CDR2 is SYDVKM. The CDR3 sequence is 15 residues long.

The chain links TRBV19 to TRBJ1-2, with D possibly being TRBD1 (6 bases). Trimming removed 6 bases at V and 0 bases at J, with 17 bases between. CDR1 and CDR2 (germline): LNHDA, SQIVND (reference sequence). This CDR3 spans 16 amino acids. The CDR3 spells CASSLSGGPTNYGYTF. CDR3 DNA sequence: TGTGCCAGTAGCCTATCGGGGGGGCCTACTAACTATGGCTACACCTTC.

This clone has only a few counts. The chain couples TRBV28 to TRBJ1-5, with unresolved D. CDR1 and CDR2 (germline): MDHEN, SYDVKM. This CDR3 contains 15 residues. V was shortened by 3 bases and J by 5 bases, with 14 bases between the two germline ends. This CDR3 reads CASSLRELQYQPQHF. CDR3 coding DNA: TGTGCCAGCAGTTTGAGGGAGCTCCAGTATCAGCCCCAGCATTTT.

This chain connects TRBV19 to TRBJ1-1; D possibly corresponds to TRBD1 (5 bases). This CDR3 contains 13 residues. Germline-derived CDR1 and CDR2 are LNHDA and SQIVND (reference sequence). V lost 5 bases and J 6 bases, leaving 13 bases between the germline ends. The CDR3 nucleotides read TGTGCCAGTAGTCACAGGACGAGCGCTGAAGCTTTCTTT. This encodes CASSHRTSAEAFF.

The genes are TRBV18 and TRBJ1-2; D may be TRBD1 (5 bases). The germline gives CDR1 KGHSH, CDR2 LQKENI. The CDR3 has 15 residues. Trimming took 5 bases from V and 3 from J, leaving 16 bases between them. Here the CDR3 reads CASSEVGRADYGYTF. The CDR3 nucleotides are TGTGCCAGCTCAGAGGTTGGCAGGGCGGACTATGGCTACACCTTC.

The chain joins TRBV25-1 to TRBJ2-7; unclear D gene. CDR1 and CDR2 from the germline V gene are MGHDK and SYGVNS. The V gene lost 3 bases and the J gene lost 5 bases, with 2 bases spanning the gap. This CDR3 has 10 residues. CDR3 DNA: TGTGCCAGCAGTGACAACGAGCAGTACTTC. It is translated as CASSDNEQYF.

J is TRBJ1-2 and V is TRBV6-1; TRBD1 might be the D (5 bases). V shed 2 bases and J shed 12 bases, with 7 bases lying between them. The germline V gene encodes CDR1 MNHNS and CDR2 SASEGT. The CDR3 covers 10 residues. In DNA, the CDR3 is TGTGCCAGCAGTGAACGGGGGGACACCTTC. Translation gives CASSERGDTF.

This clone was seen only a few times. Here the CDR3 reads CASSLTEAYEQYF. CDR3 sequence (DNA): TGTGCCAGCAGCTTGACTGAAGCCTACGAGCAGTACTTC. The chain is built from TRBV5-8 and TRBJ2-7; no definite D call. This CDR3 contains 13 residues. Germline CDR1 is SGHTS and CDR2 is YDEGEE. Trimming pared 1 base from V and 2 bases from J, leaving 7 bases between. The full variable domain, completed using reference TRBV5-8 and TRBJ2-7, is EAGVTQSPTHLIKTRGQQATLRCSPISGHTSVYWYQQALGLGLQFLLWYDEGEERNRGNFPPRFSGRQFPNYSSELNVNALELEDSALYLCASSLTEAYEQYFGPGTRLTVT.

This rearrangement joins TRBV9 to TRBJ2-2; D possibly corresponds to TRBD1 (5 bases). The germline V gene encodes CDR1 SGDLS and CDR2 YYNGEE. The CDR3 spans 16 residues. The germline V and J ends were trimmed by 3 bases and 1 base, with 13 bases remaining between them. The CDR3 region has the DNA TGTGCCAGCAGCGCGGACCCGACAGAGAACACCGGGGAGCTGTTTTTT. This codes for CASSADPTENTGELFF. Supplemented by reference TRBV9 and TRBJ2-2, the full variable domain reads DSGVTQTPKHLITATGQRVTLRCSPRSGDLSVYWYQQSLDQGLQFLIQYYNGEERAKGNILERFSAQQFPDLHSELNLSSLELGDSALYFCASSADPTENTGELFFGEGSRLTVL.

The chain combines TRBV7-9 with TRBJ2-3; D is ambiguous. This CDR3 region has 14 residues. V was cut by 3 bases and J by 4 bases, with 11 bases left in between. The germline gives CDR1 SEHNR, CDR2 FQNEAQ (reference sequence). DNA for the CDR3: TGTGCCAGCAGCTTCGCATCTATCGCAGATACGCAGTATTTT. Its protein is CASSFASIADTQYF.

The CDR3 DNA reads TGTGCCAGCAGGGCGAGGTTAGACACTGAAGCTTTCTTT. Protein sequence: CASRARLDTEAFF. This sequence joins TRBV28 and TRBJ1-1, with D unresolved. Trimming took 6 bases from V and 3 from J, leaving 11 bases between them. Germline lookup yields CDR1 MDHEN and CDR2 SYDVKM. The CDR3 consists of 13 residues. Drawing the rest from reference TRBV28 and TRBJ1-1, the complete variable domain is DVKVTQSSRYLVKRTGEKVFLECVQDMDHENMFWYRQDPGLGLRLIYFSYDVKMKEKGDIPEGYSVSREKKERFSLILESASTNQTSMYLCASRARLDTEAFFGQGTRLTVV.

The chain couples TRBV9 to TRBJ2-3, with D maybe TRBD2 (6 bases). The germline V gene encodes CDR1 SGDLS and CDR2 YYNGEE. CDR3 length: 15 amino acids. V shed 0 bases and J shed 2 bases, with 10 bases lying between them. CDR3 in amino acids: CASSVATGDTDTQYF. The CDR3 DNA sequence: TGTGCCAGCAGCGTAGCTACGGGAGACACAGATACGCAGTATTTT.

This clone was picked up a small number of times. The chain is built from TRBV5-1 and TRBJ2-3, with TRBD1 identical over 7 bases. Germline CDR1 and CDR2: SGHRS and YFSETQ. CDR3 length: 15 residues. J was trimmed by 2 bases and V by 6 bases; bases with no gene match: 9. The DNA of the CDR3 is TGCGCCAGCAAGCTTGAGGGGGCAAACACAGATACGCAGTATTTT. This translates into CASKLEGANTDTQYF.

The CDR3: CATSGAPGTSGRGAYNEQFF. In nucleotides, the CDR3 is TGTGCCACATCCGGGGCCCCTGGGACTAGCGGGAGGGGGGCTTACAATGAGCAGTTCTTC. The chain joins TRBV19 to TRBJ2-1; 16 bases match TRBD2. The CDR3 length is 20 residues. From germline, CDR1 is LNHDA and CDR2 SQIVND (reference sequence). Trimming took 10 bases from V and 4 from J; bases not matched to a gene: 19. Drawing the rest from reference TRBV19 and TRBJ2-1, the complete variable domain is DGGITQSPKYLFRKEGQNVTLSCEQNLNHDAMYWYRQDPGQGLRLIYYSQIVNDFQKGDIAEGYSVSREKKESFPLTVTSAQKNPTAFYLCATSGAPGTSGRGAYNEQFFGPGTRLTVL.

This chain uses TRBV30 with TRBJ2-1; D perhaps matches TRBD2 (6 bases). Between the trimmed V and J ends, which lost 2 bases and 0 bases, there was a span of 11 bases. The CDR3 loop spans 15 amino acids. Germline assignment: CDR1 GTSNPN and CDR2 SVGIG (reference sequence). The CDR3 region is CAWSLSGHSYNEQFF. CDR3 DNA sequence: TGTGCCTGGAGTCTTAGCGGACACTCCTACAATGAGCAGTTCTTC. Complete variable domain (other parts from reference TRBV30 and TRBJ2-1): SQTIHQWPATLVQPVGSPLSLECTVEGTSNPNLYWYRQAAGRGLQLLFYSVGIGQISSEVPQNLSASRPQDRQFILSSKKLLLSDSGFYLCAWSLSGHSYNEQFFGPGTRLTVL.

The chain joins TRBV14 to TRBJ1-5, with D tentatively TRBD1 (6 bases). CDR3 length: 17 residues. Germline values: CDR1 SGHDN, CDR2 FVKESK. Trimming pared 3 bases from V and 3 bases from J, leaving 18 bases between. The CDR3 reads CASSHPGQSPYNQPQHF. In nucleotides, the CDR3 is TGTGCCAGCAGCCACCCCGGACAGTCCCCCTACAATCAGCCCCAGCATTTT.

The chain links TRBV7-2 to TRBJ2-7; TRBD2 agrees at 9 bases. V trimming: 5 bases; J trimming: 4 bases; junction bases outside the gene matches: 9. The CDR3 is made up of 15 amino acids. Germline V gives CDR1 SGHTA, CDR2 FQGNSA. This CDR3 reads CASSPFSGSQYEQYF. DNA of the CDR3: TGTGCCAGCAGCCCCTTTAGCGGGAGCCAGTACGAGCAGTACTTC.

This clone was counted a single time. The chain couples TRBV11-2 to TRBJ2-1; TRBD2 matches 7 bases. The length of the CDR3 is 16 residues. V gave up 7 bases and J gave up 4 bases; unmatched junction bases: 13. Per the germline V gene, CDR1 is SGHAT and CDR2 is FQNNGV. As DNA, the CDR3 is TGTGCCAGCACCTCGTGGGAGGGGACTGAGTACAATGAGCAGTTCTTC. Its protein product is CASTSWEGTEYNEQFF.

The CDR3 protein is CASSIYFTYEQYF. CDR3 DNA sequence: TGTGCCAGTAGTATTTACTTCACCTACGAGCAGTACTTC. The chain combines TRBV19 with TRBJ2-7; D unresolved. CDR1 is LNHDA and CDR2 is SQIVND in the germline V gene (reference sequence). The V and J ends lost 3 bases and 2 bases respectively, with 8 bases between them. This CDR3 has 13 residues.

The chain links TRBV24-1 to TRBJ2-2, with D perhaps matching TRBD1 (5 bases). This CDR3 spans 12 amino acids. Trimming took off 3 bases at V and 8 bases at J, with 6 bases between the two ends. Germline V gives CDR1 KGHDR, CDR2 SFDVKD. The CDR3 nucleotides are TGTGCCACCAGTGATCCAGGGGGGGAGCTGTTTTTT. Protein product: CATSDPGGELFF.

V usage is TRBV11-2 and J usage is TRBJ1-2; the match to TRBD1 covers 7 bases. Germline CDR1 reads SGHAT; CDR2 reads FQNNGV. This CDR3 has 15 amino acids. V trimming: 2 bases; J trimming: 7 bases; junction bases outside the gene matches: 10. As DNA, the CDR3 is TGTGCCAGCAGCTTAAATACAGGGGCCGGGGGTGGCTACACCTTC. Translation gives CASSLNTGAGGGYTF.

Here the CDR3 reads CATIEGVGMNTEAFF. The CDR3 nucleotides read TGTGCCACCATTGAGGGGGTCGGGATGAACACTGAAGCTTTCTTT. The V call is TRBV19, the J call TRBJ1-1; D is perhaps TRBD1 (6 bases). CDR1 and CDR2 (germline): LNHDA, SQIVND (reference sequence). V was pared by 10 bases and J by 0 bases, with 18 bases between. The CDR3 runs 15 residues.